This TCR beta chain appears in the sequencing data of a study of shared clonotypes between healthy human individuals. Study-wide background: Donors were two women and three men aged 18 to 49. Findings and caveats of the study: Some naive CD4 clonotypes, roughly 5%, turned up in common across several donors. Sharing of clonotypes among donors was expected to vary with sequencing depth.

Trimming took off 5 bases at V and 1 base at J, with 4 bases between the two ends. Germline V gene data show CDR1 as SGHRS and CDR2 as YFSETQ. The CDR3 is made up of 12 amino acids. Clones were sequenced by immunoSEQ multiplex PCR, and TCRdb holds only the in-frame ones, with some missing. The table has more than 2 million clones, 90% to 95% seen once. About this clone: Its cognate antigen is unknown.

CD45RO negativity and positive selection for CCR7 defined naive CD8 cells, a population that excluded terminally differentiated effector memory CD45RA+ cells. The TCR was taken from a man between 18 and 29 years old in good health. Some clones in this sample may be carry-over from other donors' samples. The rearrangement uses TRBV5-1 and TRBJ1-3; no clear D gene. Sample: naive CD8+ T cells from PBMCs. In DNA form, the CDR3 reads TGCGCCAGCAGGGGTTCTGGAAACACCATATATTTT. Translation gives CASRGSGNTIYF.